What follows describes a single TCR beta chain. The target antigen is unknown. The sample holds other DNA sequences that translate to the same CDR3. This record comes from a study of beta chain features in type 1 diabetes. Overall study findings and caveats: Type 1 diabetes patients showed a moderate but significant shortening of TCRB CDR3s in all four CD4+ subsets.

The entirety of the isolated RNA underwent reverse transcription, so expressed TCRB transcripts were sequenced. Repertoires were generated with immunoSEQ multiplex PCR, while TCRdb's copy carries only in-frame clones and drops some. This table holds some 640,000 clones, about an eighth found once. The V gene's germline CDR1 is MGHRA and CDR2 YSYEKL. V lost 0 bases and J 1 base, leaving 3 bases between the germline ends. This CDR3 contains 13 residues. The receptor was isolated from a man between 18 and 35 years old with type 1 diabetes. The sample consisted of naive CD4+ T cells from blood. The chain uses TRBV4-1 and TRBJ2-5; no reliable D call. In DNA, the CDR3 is TGCGCCAGCAGCCAAGACCCCCAAGAGACCCAGTACTTC. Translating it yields CASSQDPQETQYF.